This TCR beta chain was documented in a study of T-cell memory formation after mild COVID-19. CDR1 is MNHEY and CDR2 is SMNVEV in the germline V gene (reference sequence). This CDR3 comprises 14 residues. The V end was cut by 5 bases, the J end by 5 bases, with 12 bases between. A 5'RACE reaction primed in the constant segment made cDNA libraries of TCR alpha and TCR beta, and these carried sample barcodes and UMIs. One entry per CDR3 protein results from TCRdb running MiXCR on the 5' RACE reads. The data show around 300,000 distinct CDR3 sequences, about an eighth seen once. Whole-study results and caveats: The study found contracting CD4+ clones mainly in CM and EM and contracting CD8+ clones in EMRA. Confirmation was lacking for SARS-CoV-2 specificity of second-wave clones that peaked on day 37. Clones contracting across day 15 to 85 had a balanced CD4/CD8 profile; later expanding clones leaned CD4+.

A remark on this clonotype: The antigen remains undetermined.

The receptor's source is a man aged 18 to 29 who had mild COVID-19 (a few samples of this study predate the infection). Cell type and time point are not known. What was sequenced was PBMCs or a T cell subset sorted from them (not recorded which). This chain links TRBV27 with TRBJ2-2; D may correspond to TRBD1 or TRBD2 (5 bases each). The CDR3 sequence: CASSPSRGTGELFF. CDR3 nucleotide sequence: TGTGCCAGCAGTCCGTCGAGGGGAACCGGGGAGCTGTTTTTT.